Listed below are T cell receptor beta chains from one sample, sequenced in a study of immune heterogeneity within non-small cell lung tumors. TCRdb reprocessed the multiplex PCR reads with MiXCR, giving one entry per CDR3 protein. The data show about 16,000 distinct CDR3 sequences, about 30% seen once. The specimen sequenced was lung tumor tissue. All receptors derive from a man aged 40-50 years with non-small cell lung cancer. Each CDR3 is given with its conserved first and last residue. A D gene is named only where the DNA matches it firmly. Expanded clones are given a class, and other clones once, few, many or no size at all.

15,TRBV5-8,-,medium-sized,TRBJ2-1,CASSVGPTTYNEQFF,TGTGCCAGCAGCGTGGGACCGACTACTTACAATGAGCAGTTCTTC
14,TRBV20-1,TRBD2,many,TRBJ2-2,CSARLAGRVGELFF,TGCAGTGCGAGACTAGCGGGAAGGGTCGGGGAGCTGTTTTTT
15,TRBV20-1,TRBD2,many,TRBJ2-3,CSARALAGYSDTQYF,TGCAGTGCTAGAGCCTTAGCGGGATACTCAGATACGCAGTATTTT
16,TRBV7-3,-,-,TRBJ2-2,CASSLIPGADTGELFF,TGTGCCAGCAGCTTAATTCCGGGGGCGGACACCGGGGAGCTGTTTTTT
14,TRBV20-1,-,-,TRBJ2-3,CSARGSASTDTQYF,TGCAGTGCTAGAGGTTCAGCTAGCACAGATACGCAGTATTTT
15,TRBV6-1,-,once,TRBJ2-2,CASSWGEKNTGELFF,TGTGCCAGCAGCTGGGGGGAAAAAAACACCGGGGAGCTGTTTTTT
14,TRBV6-1,TRBD1,many,TRBJ2-1,CASSPGQHYNEQFF,TGTGCCAGCAGCCCGGGACAGCACTACAATGAGCAGTTCTTC
13,TRBV10-3,TRBD1,many,TRBJ1-1,CAIWTGKGAEAFF,TGTGCCATCTGGACAGGGAAGGGCGCTGAAGCTTTCTTT
15,TRBV24-1,-,few,TRBJ1-1,CATSETGTGNTEAFF,TGTGCCACCAGTGAGACCGGGACGGGGAACACTGAAGCTTTCTTT
15,TRBV12-3/TRBV12-4,-,-,TRBJ2-5,CASSLRWGSGETQYF,TGTGCCAGCAGTTTACGCTGGGGGAGTGGGGAGACCCAGTACTTC
14,TRBV24-1,TRBD2,few,TRBJ2-1,CATSDSTGGRVQFF,TGTGCCACCAGTGATTCCACCGGGGGGAGGGTCCAGTTCTTC
15,TRBV12-3/TRBV12-4,-,-,TRBJ1-3,CASRFGAGTGNTMYF,-
13,TRBV6-8,TRBD2,many,TRBJ2-7,CASSYGGGREQYF,TGTGCCAGCAGTTATGGGGGGGGGAGGGAGCAGTACTTC
13,TRBV20-1,-,-,TRBJ2-3,CSAPRPGTDTQYF,TGCAGTGCTCCTCGGCCCGGCACAGATACGCAGTATTTT
15,TRBV5-8,-,-,TRBJ2-3,CASSLGGARTDTQYF,TGTGCCAGCAGCTTGGGAGGGGCCCGCACAGATACGCAGTATTTT
17,TRBV6-4,-,medium-sized,TRBJ1-5,CASSGGTRDRIDQPQHF,TGTGCCAGCAGTGGGGGTACCAGAGACAGGATCGATCAGCCCCAGCATTTT
12,TRBV5-6,-,few,TRBJ2-3,CASSDDTDTQYF,TGTGCCAGCAGCGACGACACAGATACGCAGTATTTT
14,TRBV7-6,-,many,TRBJ2-7,CASSLDSGSYEQYF,TGTGCCAGCAGCCTGGACAGTGGTTCCTACGAGCAGTACTTC
13,TRBV29-1,-,few,TRBJ1-2,CSALRGSNYGYTF,TGCAGCGCCCTGAGGGGATCTAACTATGGCTACACCTTC
15,TRBV14,TRBD2,-,TRBJ2-1,CASSPPGVGAGGEFF,TGTGCCAGCAGCCCCCCCGGTGTCGGGGCGGGAGGGGAGTTCTTC
14,TRBV7-6,-,-,TRBJ1-1,CASSNWDTNNEAFF,TGTGCCAGCAGCAACTGGGACACGAACAATGAAGCTTTCTTT
15,TRBV27,TRBD1,few,TRBJ2-3,CASSFDRGQSDTQYF,TGTGCCAGCAGTTTCGACAGGGGGCAGTCAGATACGCAGTATTTT
14,TRBV20-1,-,medium-sized,TRBJ2-1,CSARDSGVIVEQFF,TGCAGTGCTAGAGATAGCGGCGTTATCGTTGAGCAGTTCTTC
14,TRBV29-1,TRBD2,medium-sized,TRBJ2-1,CSATWTSGYNEQFF,TGCAGCGCGACGTGGACTAGCGGTTACAATGAGCAGTTCTTC
15,TRBV6-1,-,many,TRBJ1-2,CASSESYSANYGYTF,TGTGCCAGCAGTGAATCGTACTCCGCTAACTATGGCTACACCTTC
15,TRBV10-3,-,-,TRBJ2-5,CAISGPKTGKETQYF,TGTGCCATCAGTGGTCCCAAAACAGGGAAAGAGACCCAGTACTTC
15,TRBV2,TRBD2,few,TRBJ2-3,CASSPTSGFTDTQYF,TGTGCCAGCAGTCCGACTAGCGGATTCACAGATACGCAGTATTTT
13,TRBV5-1,TRBD1,many,TRBJ1-2,CASSFSTGGGYTF,TGCGCCAGCAGCTTCTCGACAGGGGGTGGCTACACCTTC
14,TRBV10-3,-,many,TRBJ2-7,CAISPREPVYEQYF,TGTGCCATCAGCCCCCGGGAGCCCGTCTACGAGCAGTACTTC
14,TRBV6-1,-,many,TRBJ1-1,CASSSHREGTEAFF,TGTGCCAGCAGTTCCCACAGGGAGGGCACTGAAGCTTTCTTT
10,TRBV7-6,-,many,TRBJ1-2,CASSLVGYTF,TGTGCCAGCAGCTTAGTTGGCTACACCTTC
15,TRBV6-1,TRBD1,few,TRBJ2-1,CASSEKGQTYNEQFF,TGTGCCAGCAGTGAGAAGGGACAGACCTACAATGAGCAGTTCTTC
15,TRBV14,-,few,TRBJ2-1,CASSLSSGAHNEQFF,TGTGCCAGCAGCCTTAGTAGCGGAGCTCACAATGAGCAGTTCTTC
15,TRBV18,TRBD2,-,TRBJ2-3,CASSPRAIAGDTQYF,TGTGCCAGCTCACCACGGGCAATAGCGGGAGATACGCAGTATTTT
14,TRBV5-8,-,few,TRBJ2-2,CASSFPRNTGELFF,TGTGCCAGCAGCTTCCCCAGGAACACCGGGGAGCTGTTTTTT
15,TRBV3-1,-,few,TRBJ2-2,CASSQDYPNTGELFF,TGTGCCAGCAGCCAGGACTACCCGAACACCGGGGAGCTGTTTTTT
14,TRBV4-2,TRBD1,medium-sized,TRBJ1-2,CASSQSDRGDGYTF,TGTGCCAGCAGCCAATCGGACAGGGGGGATGGCTACACCTTC
16,TRBV7-3,TRBD2,-,TRBJ2-1,CASSSQSGLAVNEQFF,TGTGCCAGCAGCTCTCAATCCGGACTAGCGGTCAATGAGCAGTTCTTC
14,TRBV10-3,TRBD1,many,TRBJ2-7,CAISVPGQGHEQYF,TGTGCCATCAGTGTACCGGGACAGGGACACGAGCAGTACTTC
13,TRBV5-5,-,-,TRBJ2-1,CAISAVIPNEQFF,TGTGCCATCAGTGCGGTCATTCCCAATGAGCAGTTCTTC
11,TRBV7-9,-,many,TRBJ1-2,CVLEGGGGYTF,TGTGTCCTGGAGGGAGGAGGGGGCTACACCTTC
13,TRBV2,-,-,TRBJ2-2,CASGATRTGELFF,TGTGCCAGCGGCGCTACTAGGACCGGGGAGCTGTTTTTT
18,TRBV11-2,TRBD2,many,TRBJ2-7,CASSFLGLAGVLGGEQYF,TGTGCCAGCAGCTTCTTAGGACTAGCGGGAGTCCTCGGCGGCGAGCAGTACTTC
14,TRBV15,-,medium-sized,TRBJ1-6,CATSSTNNNSPLHF,TGTGCCACCAGCAGCACGAATAATAATTCACCCCTCCACTTT
15,TRBV10-3,TRBD1,medium-sized,TRBJ1-6,CAISDPGTGGSPLHF,TGTGCCATCAGTGACCCCGGGACAGGGGGTTCACCCCTCCACTTT
18,TRBV20-1,-,medium-sized,TRBJ1-5,CSAREEAGDFWGNQPQHF,TGCAGTGCTAGAGAGGAGGCAGGGGATTTTTGGGGCAATCAGCCCCAGCATTTT
15,TRBV2,TRBD1,-,TRBJ2-5,CASSLTKTGGETQYF,TGTGCCAGCAGCCTCACCAAGACAGGGGGAGAGACCCAGTACTTC
14,TRBV7-8,-,medium-sized,TRBJ1-5,CASSLQAGNQPQHF,TGTGCCAGCAGCTTACAGGCTGGGAATCAGCCCCAGCATTTT
13,TRBV7-9,TRBD1,-,TRBJ1-1,CDSSAGQGTEAFF,TGTGACAGCAGCGCGGGACAGGGGACTGAAGCTTTCTTT
14,TRBV29-1,-,many,TRBJ2-2,CSVGRAGRTGELFF,TGCAGCGTTGGTCGGGCGGGAAGGACCGGGGAGCTGTTTTTT
14,TRBV4-2,-,-,TRBJ1-1,CAGSHRGQNTEAFF,TGTGCCGGCAGCCATCGCGGACAAAACACTGAAGCTTTCTTT
15,TRBV6-1,-,-,TRBJ1-5,CASSPAGSGNQPQHF,TGTGCCAGCAGTCCCGCCGGGTCGGGTAATCAGCCCCAGCATTTT
12,TRBV18,-,few,TRBJ1-1,CASSPSVTEAFF,TGTGCCAGCTCACCCTCAGTCACTGAAGCTTTCTTT
21,TRBV19,TRBD2,many,TRBJ2-5,CASSMHHRASGRAGFGETQYF,TGTGCCAGTAGTATGCATCACCGGGCTAGCGGGAGGGCCGGTTTTGGGGAGACCCAGTACTTC